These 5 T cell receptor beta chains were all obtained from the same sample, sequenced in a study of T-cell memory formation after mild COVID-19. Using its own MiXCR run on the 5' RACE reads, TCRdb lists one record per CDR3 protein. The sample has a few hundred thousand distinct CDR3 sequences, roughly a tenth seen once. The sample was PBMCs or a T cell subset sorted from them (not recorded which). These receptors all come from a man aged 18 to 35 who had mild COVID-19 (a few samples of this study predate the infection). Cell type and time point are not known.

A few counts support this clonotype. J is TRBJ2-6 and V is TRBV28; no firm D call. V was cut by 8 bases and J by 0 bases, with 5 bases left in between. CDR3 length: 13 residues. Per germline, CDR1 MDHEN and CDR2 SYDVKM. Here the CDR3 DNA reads TGTGCCAGCCTTGGCTCTGGGGCCAACGTCCTGACTTTC. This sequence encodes CASLGSGANVLTF.

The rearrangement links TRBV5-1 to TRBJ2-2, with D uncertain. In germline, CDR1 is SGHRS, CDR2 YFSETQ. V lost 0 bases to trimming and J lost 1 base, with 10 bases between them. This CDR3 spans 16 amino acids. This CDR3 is CASSLEQYLNTGELFF. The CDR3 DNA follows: TGCGCCAGCAGCTTGGAACAGTACCTGAACACCGGGGAGCTGTTTTTT.

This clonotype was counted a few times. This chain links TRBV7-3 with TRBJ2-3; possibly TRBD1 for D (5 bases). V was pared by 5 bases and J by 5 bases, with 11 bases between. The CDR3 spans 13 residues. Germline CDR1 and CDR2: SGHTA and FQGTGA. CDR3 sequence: CASSLIRGDTQYF. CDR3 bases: TGTGCCAGCAGCCTCATAAGGGGAGATACGCAGTATTTT.

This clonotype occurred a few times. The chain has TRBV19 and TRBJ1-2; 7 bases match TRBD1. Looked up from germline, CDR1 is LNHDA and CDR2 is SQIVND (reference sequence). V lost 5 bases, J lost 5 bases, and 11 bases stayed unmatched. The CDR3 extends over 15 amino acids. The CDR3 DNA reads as TGTGCCAGTAGTCCGGTGGACAGGCGTAAATATGGCTACACCTTC. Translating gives CASSPVDRRKYGYTF.

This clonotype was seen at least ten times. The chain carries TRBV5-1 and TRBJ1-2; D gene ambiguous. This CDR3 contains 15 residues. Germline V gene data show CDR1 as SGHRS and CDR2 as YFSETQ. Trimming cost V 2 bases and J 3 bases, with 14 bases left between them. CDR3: CASSLTPQLDYGYTF. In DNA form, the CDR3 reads TGCGCCAGCAGCTTAACCCCGCAGCTAGACTATGGCTACACCTTC.